The 30 T cell receptor beta chains given below trace back to one sample, sequenced in a study of tumor and adjacent non-tumor tissue in lung cancer. A modified ARM-PCR protocol with three rounds of nested PCR amplified TCRbeta. Via MiXCR, TCRdb re-called the multiplex PCR reads, giving one row per CDR3 protein. The sample has some 200,000 distinct CDR3 sequences; 71% are singletons. No cell sorting was done before RNA was extracted from the tissue. Material: lung tumor tissue. The receptors were gathered from a man between 60 and 75 years old with non-small cell lung cancer.

To note about this clonotype: An end of the junction differs from the germline gene, which may be a read error. The chain uses TRBV6-5 and TRBJ2-5, with 11 bases lining up with TRBD2. The CDR3 sequence is 15 residues long. CDR1 is MNHEY, CDR2 SVGAGI, per germline. This chain's CDR3 is CACSYSRLAGKTQYF. As DNA, the CDR3 is TGTGCCTGCAGTTACTCTCGACTAGCGGGGAAGACCCAGTACTTC.

V is TRBV4-3 and J is TRBJ1-2, with D maybe TRBD1 (6 bases). The germline CDR1 and CDR2 sequences are LGHNA and YSLEER. The V gene lost 6 bases and the J gene lost 6 bases, with 17 bases spanning the gap. This CDR3 has 14 amino acids. This CDR3 is CASSHGAAGDGYTF. The DNA for the CDR3 is TGCGCCAGCAGTCACGGAGCGGCAGGGGATGGCTACACCTTC.

The chain uses TRBV4-1 and TRBJ2-7; D not certain. Per germline, CDR1 MGHRA and CDR2 YSYEKL. V dropped 4 bases and J dropped 7 bases, with 20 bases sitting between them. CDR3 length: 15 amino acids. The CDR3 protein is CASSPAAIEVWEQYF. DNA for the CDR3: TGCGCCAGCAGCCCCGCCGCGATAGAAGTGTGGGAGCAGTACTTC.

On this clonotype: Since a much larger clone is just one base distant, this may be a read error. The chain recombines TRBV12-3 or TRBV12-4 with TRBJ1-5, with 8 nucleotides matching TRBD1. This CDR3 region has 16 residues. CDR3 residues: CASSFRQGSGNKPQHF. CDR3 nucleotides: TGTGCCAGCAGTTTTCGACAGGGGAGCGGCAATAAGCCCCAGCATTTT.

This clonotype is a singleton in its sample. A read error may explain this, as a much larger clone is one base away. This sequence joins TRBV24-1 and TRBJ2-3; D is unclear. The CDR3 sequence is 15 residues long. Trimming shortened V by 0 bases and J by 1 base, and 7 bases separated the two germline ends. CDR1 and CDR2 from the germline V gene are KGHDR and SFDVKD. CDR3 amino acids: CATSDLRAGTDTQYF. For the CDR3, the DNA is TGTGCCACCAGTGATTTGCGGGCCGGCACAGATACGCAGTATTTT.

This clonotype was seen just once. A much larger clone sits a single nucleotide away, making a read error possible. The chain employs TRBV5-4 and TRBJ2-5, with no clear D. Germline assignment: CDR1 SGHNT and CDR2 YYREEE (reference sequence). This CDR3 comprises 13 residues. CDR3 protein: CGSSPPGQETQYF. CDR3 sequence (DNA): TGTGGCAGCAGCCCACCCGGCCAAGAGACCCAGTACTTC.

CDR3 residues: CASSPPGPEKLFF. CDR3 bases: TGCGCCAGCAGCCCGCCGGGGCCGGAAAAACTGTTTTTT. This chain links TRBV5-1 with TRBJ1-4; maybe TRBD1 (5 bases). The V end lost 4 bases, the J end lost 8 bases, and 12 bases lay between the germline ends. This CDR3 is 13 amino acids long. Germline lookup yields CDR1 SGHRS and CDR2 YFSETQ. The variable domain in full, with the rest retrieved from reference TRBV5-1 and TRBJ1-4, is KAGVTQTPRYLIKTRGQQVTLSCSPISGHRSVSWYQQTPGQGLQFLFEYFSETQRNKGNFPGRFSGRQFSNSRSEMNVSTLELGDSALYLCASSPPGPEKLFFGSGTQLSVL.

This clonotype was seen more than once but under ten times. The V gene is TRBV20-1, the J gene TRBJ2-5; 7 nucleotides agree with TRBD1. CDR1 and CDR2 from the germline V gene are DFQATT and SNEGSKA (reference sequence). V shed 5 bases, J shed 5 bases, and the junction held 11 bases outside the gene matches. The CDR3 is 14 residues long. DNA of the CDR3: TGCAGTGCTCCGGATGACAGGGTTTGGGAGACCCAGTACTTC. It specifies CSAPDDRVWETQYF.

This clonotype was seen a handful of times. This chain connects TRBV28 to TRBJ2-1; 7 bases line up with TRBD2. The CDR3 sequence is 16 residues long. CDR1 is MDHEN, CDR2 SYDVKM, per germline. Trimming removed 4 bases from V and 0 bases from J; junction bases left unmatched: 6. The CDR3 reads CASSSGAGNSYNEQFF. DNA of the CDR3: TGTGCCAGCAGTTCCGGAGCGGGGAACTCCTACAATGAGCAGTTCTTC. The variable domain in full, completed from reference TRBV28 and TRBJ2-1, reads DVKVTQSSRYLVKRTGEKVFLECVQDMDHENMFWYRQDPGLGLRLIYFSYDVKMKEKGDIPEGYSVSREKKERFSLILESASTNQTSMYLCASSSGAGNSYNEQFFGPGTRLTVL.

This clonotype showed up just a few times. This chain joins TRBV28 and TRBJ1-2, with D possibly being TRBD1 (5 bases). This CDR3 region has 14 residues. Germline-derived CDR1 and CDR2 are MDHEN and SYDVKM. V lost 7 bases and J lost 4, with 16 bases in between. CDR3 DNA: TGTGCCAGCACGCTAGGAGGAAGGGGCTATGGCTACACCTTC. Amino acid sequence: CASTLGGRGYGYTF.

Concerning this clonotype: Germline is not matched at one junction end, which may reflect a read error. The V and J genes are TRBV11-3 and TRBJ2-6, with 7 bases matching TRBD1. This CDR3 spans 17 amino acids. CDR1 is SGHNT and CDR2 is YENEEA in the germline V gene. CDR3 nucleotides: TGTGCCAACAGCTCAGTTGGACAGGCCTCTGGGGCCAACATACTGACTTTC. It translates to CANSSVGQASGANILTF.

V is TRBV20-1 and J is TRBJ2-3; D gene ambiguous. V was trimmed by 8 bases and J by 6 bases, leaving 15 bases between them. Germline assignment: CDR1 DFQATT and CDR2 SNEGSKA (reference sequence). This CDR3 comprises 12 residues. CDR3 sequence reads: CSTQHGWDTQYF. The CDR3, as DNA: TGCAGTACTCAACACGGATGGGATACGCAGTATTTT.

The gene calls are TRBV6-5 and TRBJ2-3; 7 bases are a match to TRBD2. The CDR3 loop spans 16 amino acids. V lost 4 bases, J lost 2 bases, and 9 bases stayed unmatched. Germline CDR1 MNHEY, CDR2 SVGAGI. In nucleotides, the CDR3 is TGTGCCAGCAGTTCCTTCACTAGCGAGTTCACAGATACGCAGTATTTT. This encodes CASSSFTSEFTDTQYF.

Of note for this clonotype: Mismatch with germline at one junction end may stem from a read error. The J gene is TRBJ2-3, the V gene TRBV5-1, with 8 bases that match TRBD1. From germline, CDR1 is SGHRS and CDR2 YFSETQ. This CDR3 has 14 residues. CDR3: CASSRGQDTDMQYF. CDR3 DNA sequence: TGCGCCAGCAGCCGGGGACAGGACACAGATATGCAGTATTTT.

This clonotype was counted a few times. Being one base from a much bigger clone, this may be a read error. The chain recombines TRBV20-1 with TRBJ2-2, with 9 bases fitting TRBD1. The CDR3 has 17 residues. Looked up from germline, CDR1 is DFQATT and CDR2 is SNEGSKA (reference sequence). The CDR3 here is CSTRTPGQGTNTGELFF. The CDR3, as DNA: TGCAGTACTAGAACCCCGGGACAGGGTACGAACACCGGGGAGCTGTTTTTT.

This clonotype is a singleton in its sample. Given a much more abundant clone one base away, this may be a read error. The chain uses TRBV13 and TRBJ1-4; D might be TRBD1 (5 bases). Trimming pared 7 bases from V and 8 bases from J, leaving 14 bases between. Germline V gene lookup returns CDR1 PRHDT and CDR2 FYEKMQ (reference sequence). This CDR3 comprises 13 residues. Here the CDR3 reads CASIPRWGEKLFF. The CDR3 DNA reads as TGTGCCAGCATCCCACGTTGGGGGGAAAAACTGTTTTTT.

In the case of this clonotype: A much larger clone sits a single nucleotide away, making a read error possible. The chain links TRBV5-5 to TRBJ2-7, with a possible D match to TRBD2 (5 bases). The CDR3 sequence is 11 residues long. V shed 3 bases and J shed 5 bases, with 6 bases lying between them. Germline V CDR1 and CDR2: SGHKS, YYEKEE (reference sequence). The CDR3 here is CASSSGDEQYF. In nucleotides, the CDR3 is TGTGCCAGCAGCTCCGGGGACGAGCAGTACTTC. The variable domain in full, completed from reference TRBV5-5 and TRBJ2-7, reads DAGVTQSPTHLIKTRGQQVTLRCSPISGHKSVSWYQQVLGQGPQFIFQYYEKEERGRGNFPDRFSARQFPNYSSELNVNALLLGDSALYLCASSSGDEQYFGPGTRLTVT.

A remark on this clonotype: A single base separates this from a much larger clone, so it may be a read error. J is TRBJ2-7 and V is TRBV20-1; D ambiguous. The CDR3 has 15 residues. Germline V gene sequence: CDR1 DFQATT, CDR2 SNEGSKA (reference sequence). CDR3 in DNA: TGCAGTGCTAGAGACCTCGCGAGCGCCGGCTACGAGCACTACTTC. Residues: CSARDLASAGYEHYF.

A note on this clonotype: In this CDR3 the conserved last residue, phenylalanine or tryptophan, is missing, so a read error is likely. The DNA for the CDR3 is TGTGCCAGCAGCCAAAGGACTAGCAAAGAGACCCAGTACTCC. Protein: CASSQRTSKETQYS. The genes are TRBV4-2 and TRBJ2-5; 8 bases align to TRBD2. Per the germline V gene, CDR1 is LGHNA and CDR2 is YNFKEQ. The CDR3 runs 14 residues. J lost 3 bases, V lost 2 bases, and 2 bases had no gene match.

Of note for this clonotype: Germline and junction disagree at one end, which may indicate a read error. CDR3 in DNA: TGTGTCAGCAGTCCCCTGGGGAAGCGGACTGTCTACGAGCAGTACTTC. Its translation: CVSSPLGKRTVYEQYF. This rearrangement joins TRBV6-5 to TRBJ2-7; a weak D match, TRBD2 (5 bases). The germline V gene encodes CDR1 MNHEY and CDR2 SVGAGI. The CDR3 loop spans 16 amino acids.

This clonotype was picked up many times. This chain links TRBV6-1 with TRBJ1-4; unclear D gene. Germline V gene data show CDR1 as MNHNS and CDR2 as SASEGT. The CDR3 extends over 14 amino acids. Trimming shortened V by 8 bases and J by 5 bases, and 15 bases separated the two germline ends. The chain's CDR3 is CASAAPRSNEKLFF. The CDR3 DNA follows: TGTGCCAGCGCCGCCCCCCGCTCGAATGAAAAACTGTTTTTT.

This clonotype was found once. One junction end does not reproduce the germline sequence, and a read error may be involved. The J gene is TRBJ2-2, the V gene TRBV29-1; TRBD1 matches 8 bases. CDR1 and CDR2 (germline): SQVTM, ANQGSEA. The CDR3 has 14 residues. The DNA of the CDR3 is TGCGGCGTTGGTGAGGACAGGGCCACTGGGGAGCTGTTTTTT. Translated, it gives CGVGEDRATGELFF.

Comments on this clonotype: Given a much more abundant clone one base away, this may be a read error. V is TRBV20-1 and J is TRBJ2-1, with TRBD2 matching over 8 bases. The CDR3 is 15 residues long. CDR1 is DFQATT, CDR2 SNEGSKA, per germline (reference sequence). The CDR3 loop is CRARDPAGALDEQFF. CDR3 nucleotide sequence: TGCAGAGCTAGAGACCCAGCGGGAGCCCTGGATGAGCAGTTCTTC.

Concerning this clonotype: Relative to the germline gene, one junction end is altered; a read error may explain this. CDR3 bases: TGTGCCAGCAGACGGCGGGAGTCCTGCAATGAGCAGTTCTTC. Its protein product is CASRRRESCNEQFF. The rearrangement joins TRBV6-2 or TRBV6-3 to TRBJ2-1, with TRBD2 matching 7 bases. Germline V lookup: CDR1 MNHEY, CDR2 SVGEGT. CDR3 length: 14 residues.

V is TRBV13 and J is TRBJ2-3, with TRBD2 matching over 9 bases. Germline V lookup: CDR1 PRHDT, CDR2 FYEKMQ (reference sequence). The CDR3 sequence is 16 residues long. The junction had 3 bases not matched to a gene; V was cut back by 1 base and J by 1 base. CDR3 coding DNA: TGTGCCAGCAGCTTAGTTGGCGGGAGGGGCACAGATACGCAGTATTTT. Translated: CASSLVGGRGTDTQYF.

For this clonotype: The conserved phenylalanine or tryptophan is not found at the CDR3 terminus, so this likely reflects a read error. No DNA is shown, since the ends of the CDR3 on it are uncertain; the CDR3 is the one TCRdb lists. The gene calls are TRBV11-1 and TRBJ1-1. CDR1 is SGHAT, CDR2 FQDESV, per germline (reference sequence). The CDR3 spans 13 amino acids, including both terminal residues. This chain's CDR3 is CASSLSENTEAVS.

Details on this clonotype: At one end, the junction sequence differs from germline, possibly due to a read error. V is TRBV11-3 and J is TRBJ1-1; TRBD1 is a possible D gene (6 bases). The CDR3 runs 16 residues. CDR1 SGHNT and CDR2 YENEEA come from the germline V gene. CDR3 in amino acids: CASSGRSGAGDTEAFF. The CDR3 DNA reads as TGCGCCAGCAGCGGACGATCAGGGGCCGGTGACACTGAAGCTTTCTTT.

J is TRBJ1-5 and V is TRBV29-1, with 10 bases fitting TRBD1. In germline, CDR1 is SQVTM, CDR2 ANQGSEA. After removal of 6 bases from V and 11 bases from J, the junction contained 7 bases not matched to a gene. The length of the CDR3 is 12 residues. The CDR3 spells CSVGQGTESQHF. CDR3 nucleotides: TGCAGCGTGGGACAGGGGACGGAGTCCCAGCATTTT.

This chain connects TRBV12-3 or TRBV12-4 to TRBJ2-2; TRBD1 aligns across 8 bases. The J segment lost 9 bases and the V segment lost 8 bases, leaving 14 bases of the junction unmatched. This CDR3 has 15 residues. Here the CDR3 reads CASATGQEGHRELFF. CDR3 DNA sequence: TGTGCCAGCGCAACGGGACAGGAAGGTCACCGGGAGCTGTTTTTT.

Note on this clonotype: At one end the junction does not follow the germline gene, possibly because of a read error. The chain combines TRBV29-1 with TRBJ2-1, with 7 bases identical to TRBD1. This CDR3 spans 15 amino acids. CDR1 and CDR2 from the germline V gene are SQVTM and ANQGSEA. CDR3 DNA sequence: TGCAGCGCCCGGACAGGCCATAGCTCCTACGATGAGCAGTTCTTC. Protein sequence: CSARTGHSSYDEQFF.